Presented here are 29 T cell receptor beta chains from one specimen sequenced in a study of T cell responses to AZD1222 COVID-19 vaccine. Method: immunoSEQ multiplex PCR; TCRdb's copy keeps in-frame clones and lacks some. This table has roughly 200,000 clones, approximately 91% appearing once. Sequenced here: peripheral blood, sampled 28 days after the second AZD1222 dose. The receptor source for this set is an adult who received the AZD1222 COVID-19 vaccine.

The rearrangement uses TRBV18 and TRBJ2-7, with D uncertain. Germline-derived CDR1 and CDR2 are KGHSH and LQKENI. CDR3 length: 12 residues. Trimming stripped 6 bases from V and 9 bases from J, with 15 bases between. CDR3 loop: CASSPRRGGQYF. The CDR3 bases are TGTGCCAGCTCGCCGCGGAGAGGCGGGCAGTACTTC.

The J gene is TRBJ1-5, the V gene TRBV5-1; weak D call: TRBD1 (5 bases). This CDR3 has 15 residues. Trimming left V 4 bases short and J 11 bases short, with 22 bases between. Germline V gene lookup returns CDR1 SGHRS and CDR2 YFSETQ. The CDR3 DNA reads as TGCGCCAGCAGCCCGGGGGGGGTACCCCATGGCGCCCAGCATTTT. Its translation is CASSPGGVPHGAQHF.

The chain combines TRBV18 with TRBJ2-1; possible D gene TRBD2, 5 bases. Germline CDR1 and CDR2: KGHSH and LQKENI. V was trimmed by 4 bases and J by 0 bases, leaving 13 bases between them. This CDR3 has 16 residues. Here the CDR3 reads CASSRESGSSYNEQFF. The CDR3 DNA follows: TGTGCCAGCTCACGAGAATCGGGGAGCTCCTACAATGAGCAGTTCTTC.

The CDR3 reads CASSPGTANYGYTF. As DNA, the CDR3 is TGTGCCAGCAGCCCCGGGACAGCTAACTATGGCTACACCTTC. The chain joins TRBV14 to TRBJ1-2; 7 bases line up with TRBD1. The germline CDR1 and CDR2 sequences are SGHDN and FVKESK. The CDR3 contains 14 residues. V shed 4 bases and J 0 bases; nucleotides not matched to a gene: 2.

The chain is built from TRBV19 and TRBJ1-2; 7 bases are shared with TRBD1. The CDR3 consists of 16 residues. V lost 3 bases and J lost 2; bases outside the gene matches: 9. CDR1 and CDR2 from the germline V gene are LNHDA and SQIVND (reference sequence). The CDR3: CASSIWIGQENYGYTF. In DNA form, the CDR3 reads TGTGCCAGTAGTATCTGGATAGGACAGGAGAACTATGGCTACACCTTC.

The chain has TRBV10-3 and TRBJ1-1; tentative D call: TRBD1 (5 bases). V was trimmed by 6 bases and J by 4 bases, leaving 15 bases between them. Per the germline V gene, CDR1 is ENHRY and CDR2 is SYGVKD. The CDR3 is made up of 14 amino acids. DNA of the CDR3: TGTGCCATCAGGGGCGGGGCCGGGGGCACTGAAGCTTTCTTT. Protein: CAIRGGAGGTEAFF.

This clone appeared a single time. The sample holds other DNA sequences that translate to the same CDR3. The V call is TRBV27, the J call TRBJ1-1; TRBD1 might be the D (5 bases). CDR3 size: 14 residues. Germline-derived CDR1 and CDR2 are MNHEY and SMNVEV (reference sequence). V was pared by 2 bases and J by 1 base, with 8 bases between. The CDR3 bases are TGTGCCAGCAGTTTACTGGGGGGGAACACTGAAGCTTTCTTT. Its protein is CASSLLGGNTEAFF.

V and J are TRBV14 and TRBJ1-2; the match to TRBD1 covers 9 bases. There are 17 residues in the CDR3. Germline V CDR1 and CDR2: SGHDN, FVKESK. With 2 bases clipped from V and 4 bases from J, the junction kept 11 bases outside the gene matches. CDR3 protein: CASSQLLAGTGTYGYTF. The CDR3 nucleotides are TGTGCCAGCAGCCAACTTCTTGCCGGGACAGGGACCTATGGCTACACCTTC. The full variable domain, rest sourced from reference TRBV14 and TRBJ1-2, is EAGVTQFPSHSVIEKGQTVTLRCDPISGHDNLYWYRRVMGKEIKFLLHFVKESKQDESGMPNNRFLAERTGGTYSTLKVQPAELEDSGVYFCASSQLLAGTGTYGYTFGSGTRLTVV.

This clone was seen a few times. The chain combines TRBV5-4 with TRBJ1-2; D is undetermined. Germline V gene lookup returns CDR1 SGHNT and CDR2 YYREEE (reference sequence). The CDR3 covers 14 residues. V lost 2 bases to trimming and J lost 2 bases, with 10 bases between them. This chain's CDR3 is CASSLDLKNYGYTF. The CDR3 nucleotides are TGTGCCAGCAGCTTAGACCTAAAAAACTATGGCTACACCTTC.

The CDR3 bases are TGTGCCAGTAGTATAGTGTTGGAGGCCCTGGAGACCCAGTACTTC. It specifies CASSIVLEALETQYF. This sequence joins TRBV19 and TRBJ2-5; possibly TRBD2 for D (5 bases). With 1 base removed from V and 5 bases from J, the gap between germline ends came to 14 bases. This CDR3 has 15 amino acids. Germline V gene lookup returns CDR1 LNHDA and CDR2 SQIVND (reference sequence).

CDR3 bases: TGCGCCAGCAGCCAAGACGGGACAGGGGGCAACTATGGCTACACCTTC. This translates into CASSQDGTGGNYGYTF. The chain is built from TRBV4-3 and TRBJ1-2; 12 nucleotides line up with TRBD1. Germline assignment: CDR1 LGHNA and CDR2 YSLEER. There are 16 residues in the CDR3. The J segment lost 2 bases and the V segment lost 0 bases, leaving 1 base of the junction unmatched.

The CDR3 DNA sequence: TGTGCCAGCAGGGGGACAGGGGGCTGGGGTCAGCCCCAGCATTTT. It is translated as CASRGTGGWGQPQHF. The chain is built from TRBV6-5 and TRBJ1-5; 12 nucleotides align to TRBD1. CDR1 and CDR2 (germline): MNHEY, SVGAGI. J lost 6 bases, V lost 6 bases, and 6 bases had no gene match. CDR3 length: 15 amino acids.

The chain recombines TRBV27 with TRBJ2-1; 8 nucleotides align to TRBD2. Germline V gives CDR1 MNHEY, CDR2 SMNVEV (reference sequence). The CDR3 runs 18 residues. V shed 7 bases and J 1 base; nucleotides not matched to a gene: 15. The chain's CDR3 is CASKKRSGRILSYNEQFF. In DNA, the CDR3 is TGTGCCAGCAAGAAGCGAAGCGGGAGAATCCTTTCCTACAATGAGCAGTTCTTC.

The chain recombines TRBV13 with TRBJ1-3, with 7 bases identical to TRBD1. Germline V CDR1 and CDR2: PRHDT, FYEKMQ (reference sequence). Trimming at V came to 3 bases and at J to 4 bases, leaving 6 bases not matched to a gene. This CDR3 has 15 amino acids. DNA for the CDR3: TGTGCCAGCAGCTTTCAACAGGGGATCGGAAACACCATATATTTT. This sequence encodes CASSFQQGIGNTIYF.

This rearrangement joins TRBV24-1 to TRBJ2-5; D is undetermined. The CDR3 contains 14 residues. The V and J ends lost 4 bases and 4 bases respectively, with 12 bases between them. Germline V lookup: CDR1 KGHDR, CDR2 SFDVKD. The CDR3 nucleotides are TGTGCCACCAGTGAGGGCCCAGCGAGAGAGACCCAGTACTTC. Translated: CATSEGPARETQYF.

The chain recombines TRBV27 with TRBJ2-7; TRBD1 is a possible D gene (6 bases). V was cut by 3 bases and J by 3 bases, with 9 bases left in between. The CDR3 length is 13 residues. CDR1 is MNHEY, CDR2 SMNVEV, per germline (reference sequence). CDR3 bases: TGTGCCAGCAGTTTGGACAGAGACTACGAGCAGTACTTC. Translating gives CASSLDRDYEQYF.

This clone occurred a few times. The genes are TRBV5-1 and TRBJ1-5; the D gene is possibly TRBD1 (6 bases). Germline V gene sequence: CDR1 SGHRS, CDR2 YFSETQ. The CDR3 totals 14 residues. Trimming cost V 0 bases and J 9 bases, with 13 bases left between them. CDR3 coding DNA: TGCGCCAGCAGCTTGGAGGGGGGGGCGCGGCCCCAGCATTTT. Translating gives CASSLEGGARPQHF.

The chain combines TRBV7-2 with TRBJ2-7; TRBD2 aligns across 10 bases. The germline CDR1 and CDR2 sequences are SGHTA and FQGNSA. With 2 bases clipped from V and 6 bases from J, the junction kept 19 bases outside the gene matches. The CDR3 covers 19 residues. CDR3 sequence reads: CASSLMARASGGQGSEQYF. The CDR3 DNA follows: TGTGCCAGCAGCTTAATGGCTCGGGCTAGCGGGGGCCAGGGCTCCGAGCAGTACTTC.

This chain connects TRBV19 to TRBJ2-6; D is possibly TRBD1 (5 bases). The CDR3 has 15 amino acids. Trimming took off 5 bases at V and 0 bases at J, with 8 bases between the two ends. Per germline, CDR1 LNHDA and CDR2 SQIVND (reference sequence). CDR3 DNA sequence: TGTGCCAGTAGTCTACAGGACTCTGGGGCCAACGTCCTGACTTTC. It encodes CASSLQDSGANVLTF.

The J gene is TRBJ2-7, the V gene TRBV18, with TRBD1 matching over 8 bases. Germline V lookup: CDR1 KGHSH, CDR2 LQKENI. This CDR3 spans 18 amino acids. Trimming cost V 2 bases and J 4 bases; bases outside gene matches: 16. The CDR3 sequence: CASSPVVYLRQGRYEQYF. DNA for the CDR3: TGTGCCAGCTCACCAGTAGTTTATTTGAGACAGGGGAGGTACGAGCAGTACTTC.

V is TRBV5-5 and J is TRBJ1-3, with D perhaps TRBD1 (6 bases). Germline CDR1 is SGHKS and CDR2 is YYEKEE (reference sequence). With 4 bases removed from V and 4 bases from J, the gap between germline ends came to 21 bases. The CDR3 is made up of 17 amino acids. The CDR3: CASSTLLGGARGNTIYF. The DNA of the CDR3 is TGTGCCAGCAGCACCCTGCTTGGGGGGGCTAGAGGAAACACCATATATTTT.

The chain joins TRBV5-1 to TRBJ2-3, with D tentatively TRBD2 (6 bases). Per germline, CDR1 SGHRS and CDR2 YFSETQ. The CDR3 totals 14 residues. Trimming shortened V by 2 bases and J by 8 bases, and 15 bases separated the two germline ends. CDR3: CASSFDTLGGTQYF. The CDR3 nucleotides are TGCGCCAGCAGCTTCGACACTCTCGGGGGTACGCAGTATTTT.

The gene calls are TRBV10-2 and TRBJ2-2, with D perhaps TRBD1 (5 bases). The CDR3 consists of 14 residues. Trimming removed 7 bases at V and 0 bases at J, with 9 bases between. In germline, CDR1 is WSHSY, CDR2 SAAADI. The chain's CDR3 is CASTPTANTGELFF. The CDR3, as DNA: TGCGCCAGCACTCCGACAGCGAACACCGGGGAGCTGTTTTTT.

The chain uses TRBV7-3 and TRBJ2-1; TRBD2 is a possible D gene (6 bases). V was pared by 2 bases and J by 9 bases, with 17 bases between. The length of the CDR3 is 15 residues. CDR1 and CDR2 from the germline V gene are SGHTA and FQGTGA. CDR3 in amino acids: CASSLGFGGKGEQFF. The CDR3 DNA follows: TGTGCCAGCAGCTTAGGGTTCGGGGGAAAGGGTGAGCAGTTCTTC. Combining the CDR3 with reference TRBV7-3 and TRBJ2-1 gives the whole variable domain GAGVSQTPSNKVTEKGKYVELRCDPISGHTALYWYRQSLGQGPEFLIYFQGTGAADDSGLPNDRFFAVRPEGSVSTLKIQRTERGDSAVYLCASSLGFGGKGEQFFGPGTRLTVL.

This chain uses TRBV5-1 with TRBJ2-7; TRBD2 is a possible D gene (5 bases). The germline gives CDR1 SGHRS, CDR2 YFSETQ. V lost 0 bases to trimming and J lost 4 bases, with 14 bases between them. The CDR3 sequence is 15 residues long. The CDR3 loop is CASSLGGGDSYEQYF. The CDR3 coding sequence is TGCGCCAGCAGCTTGGGTGGAGGTGATAGTTACGAGCAGTACTTC. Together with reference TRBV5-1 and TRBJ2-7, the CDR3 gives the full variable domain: KAGVTQTPRYLIKTRGQQVTLSCSPISGHRSVSWYQQTPGQGLQFLFEYFSETQRNKGNFPGRFSGRQFSNSRSEMNVSTLELGDSALYLCASSLGGGDSYEQYFGPGTRLTVT.

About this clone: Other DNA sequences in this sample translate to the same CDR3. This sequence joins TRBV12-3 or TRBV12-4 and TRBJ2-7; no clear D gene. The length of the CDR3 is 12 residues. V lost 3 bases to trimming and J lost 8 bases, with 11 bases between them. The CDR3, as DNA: TGTGCCAGCAGTTTTTGGCCTTACCAGCAGTACTTC. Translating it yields CASSFWPYQQYF.

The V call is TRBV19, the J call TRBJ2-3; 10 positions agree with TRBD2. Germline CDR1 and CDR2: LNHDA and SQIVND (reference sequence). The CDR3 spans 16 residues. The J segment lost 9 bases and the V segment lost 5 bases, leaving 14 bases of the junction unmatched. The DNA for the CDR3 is TGTGCCAGTAGTTCCCACTTCTCACTAGCGGGGAGGACGCAGTATTTT. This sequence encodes CASSSHFSLAGRTQYF.

CDR3 sequence reads: CASSLNYQGYEKLFF. The CDR3 region has the DNA TGTGCCAGCAGCCTCAATTACCAGGGGTACGAAAAACTGTTTTTT. The V call is TRBV16, the J call TRBJ1-4, with D tentatively TRBD1 (6 bases). Per germline, CDR1 KGHSY and CDR2 FQNENV. Trimming shortened V by 4 bases and J by 8 bases, and 17 bases separated the two germline ends. There are 15 residues in the CDR3.

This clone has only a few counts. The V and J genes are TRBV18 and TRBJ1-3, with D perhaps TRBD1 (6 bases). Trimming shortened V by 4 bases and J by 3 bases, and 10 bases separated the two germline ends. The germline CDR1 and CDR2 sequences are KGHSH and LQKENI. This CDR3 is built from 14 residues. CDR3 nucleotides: TGTGCCAGCTCACTTAACAGGGATGGAAACACCATATATTTT. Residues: CASSLNRDGNTIYF.